Described below is a single T cell receptor (beta chain) sequence and its context. Its target is not known. V was clipped by 4 bases and J by 8 bases, with 4 bases between them. This CDR3 spans 10 amino acids. Germline CDR1 is SGHAT and CDR2 is FQNNGV. This sample stems from a study of cytomegalovirus exposure and HLA in healthy donors. The overall study: Roughly 180 million T cells yielded 120 million or so unique TCR beta sequences, as an earlier analysis found.

General study points: The study dropped some indistinguishable V segments, TRBV6-2 and TRBV6-3 among them. In a later analysis, at a false discovery rate of 0.05, approximately 18,000 TCR beta sequences were associated with HLA alleles. When analyzed later, a missense DCLRE1C variant was found to be linked to TCR beta V- and J-gene trimming.

The PCR employed 60 Vbeta primers together with 13 Jbeta primers. TCRdb's copy holds only in-frame clones and misses some; the assay was immunoSEQ multiplex PCR. This sample has approximately 82,000 clones, with about 9.5% found just once. Sequences were obtained from PBMCs. The TCR was taken from a man in his 60s in good health and CMV-seropositive. The chain has TRBV11-2 and TRBJ2-3; D call uncertain. CDR3 coding DNA: TGTGCCAGCAGCTACATTACGCAGTATTTT. As protein: CASSYITQYF.